The sequence of this TCR beta chain was determined in a study of sequential checkpoint blockade in melanoma. Clones were read by immunoSEQ multiplex PCR, and TCRdb kept only the in-frame ones, dropping some. The sample records some 21,000 clones, 80% to 90% being singletons. CDR1 is SGHRS, CDR2 YFSETQ, per germline. This CDR3 has 12 amino acids. Trimming pared 2 bases from V and 7 bases from J, leaving 7 bases between. Indicated treatment: randomized to nivolumab then ipilimumab (arm A) or the reverse (arm B). This receptor was taken from a human donor with melanoma. The chain employs TRBV5-1 and TRBJ2-1; D is unclear. The sample consisted of CD8+ T cells sorted from blood (inferred from file names), taken from a patient given nivolumab and ipilimumab in sequence. The CDR3 loop reads CASSFSGNEQFF. The CDR3 nucleotides are TGCGCCAGCAGCTTTTCCGGGAATGAGCAGTTCTTC.